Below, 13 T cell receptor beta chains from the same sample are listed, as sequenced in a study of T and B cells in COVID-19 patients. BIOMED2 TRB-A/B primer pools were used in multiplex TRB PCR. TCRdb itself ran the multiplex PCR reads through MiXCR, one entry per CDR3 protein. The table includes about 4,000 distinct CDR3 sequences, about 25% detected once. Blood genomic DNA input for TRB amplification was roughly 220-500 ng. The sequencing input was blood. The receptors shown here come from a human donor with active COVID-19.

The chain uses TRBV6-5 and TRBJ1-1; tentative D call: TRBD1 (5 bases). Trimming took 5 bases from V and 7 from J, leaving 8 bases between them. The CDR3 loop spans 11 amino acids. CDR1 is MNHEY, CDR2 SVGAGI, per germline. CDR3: CASSQGVEAFF. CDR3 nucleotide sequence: TGTGCCAGCAGTCAGGGCGTTGAAGCTTTCTTT.

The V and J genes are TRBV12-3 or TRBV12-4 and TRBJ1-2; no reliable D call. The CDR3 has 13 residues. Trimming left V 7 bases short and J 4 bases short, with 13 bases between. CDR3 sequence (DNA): TGTGCCAGCACCTCCAGGCTCTTCTATGGCTACACCTTC. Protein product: CASTSRLFYGYTF.

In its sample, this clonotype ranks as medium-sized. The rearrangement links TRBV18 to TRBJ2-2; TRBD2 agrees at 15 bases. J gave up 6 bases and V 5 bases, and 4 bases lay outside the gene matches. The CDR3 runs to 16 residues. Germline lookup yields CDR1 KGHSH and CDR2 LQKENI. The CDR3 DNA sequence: TGTGCCAGCTCATCGGGACTAGCGGGAGGAGCCGGGGAGCTGTTTTTT. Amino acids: CASSSGLAGGAGELFF.

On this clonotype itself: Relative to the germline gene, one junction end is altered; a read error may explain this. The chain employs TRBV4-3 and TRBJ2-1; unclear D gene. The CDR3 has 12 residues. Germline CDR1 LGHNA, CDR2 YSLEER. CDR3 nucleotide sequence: TGCGCCAGCAGCCAAGATGAAGGCTCGACGATCTTC. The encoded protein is CASSQDEGSTIF.

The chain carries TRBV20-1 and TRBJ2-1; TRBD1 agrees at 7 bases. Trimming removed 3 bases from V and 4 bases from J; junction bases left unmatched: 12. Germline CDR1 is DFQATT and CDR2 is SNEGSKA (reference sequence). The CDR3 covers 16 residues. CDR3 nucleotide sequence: TGCAGTGCTAGCCCCGGAGACAGGGTGAATTACAATGAGCAGTTCTTC. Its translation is CSASPGDRVNYNEQFF.

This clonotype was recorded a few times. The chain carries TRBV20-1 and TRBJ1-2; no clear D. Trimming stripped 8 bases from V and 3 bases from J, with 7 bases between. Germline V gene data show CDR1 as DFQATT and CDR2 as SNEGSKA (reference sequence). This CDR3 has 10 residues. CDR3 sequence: CSLHDYGYTF. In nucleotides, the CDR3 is TGCAGTCTACACGACTATGGCTACACCTTC.

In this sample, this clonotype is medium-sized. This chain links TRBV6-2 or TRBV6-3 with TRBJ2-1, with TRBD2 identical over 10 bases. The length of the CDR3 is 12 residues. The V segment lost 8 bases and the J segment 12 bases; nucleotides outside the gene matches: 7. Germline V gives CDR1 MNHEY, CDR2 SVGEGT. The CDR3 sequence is CASGLAGVVQFF. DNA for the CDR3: TGTGCCAGCGGGCTAGCGGGAGTAGTGCAGTTCTTC.

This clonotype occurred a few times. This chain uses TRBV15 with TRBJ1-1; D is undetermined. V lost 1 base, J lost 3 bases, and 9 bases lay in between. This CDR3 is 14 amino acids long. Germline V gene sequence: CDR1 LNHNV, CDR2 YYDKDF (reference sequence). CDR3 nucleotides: TGTGCCACCAGCAGAGGCGCGGGGTACACTGAAGCTTTCTTT. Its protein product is CATSRGAGYTEAFF.

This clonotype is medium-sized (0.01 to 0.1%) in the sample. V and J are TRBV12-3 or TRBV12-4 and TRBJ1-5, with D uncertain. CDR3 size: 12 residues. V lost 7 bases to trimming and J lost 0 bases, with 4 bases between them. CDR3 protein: CASTVSNQPQHF. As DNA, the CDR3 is TGTGCCAGCACGGTTAGCAATCAGCCCCAGCATTTT.

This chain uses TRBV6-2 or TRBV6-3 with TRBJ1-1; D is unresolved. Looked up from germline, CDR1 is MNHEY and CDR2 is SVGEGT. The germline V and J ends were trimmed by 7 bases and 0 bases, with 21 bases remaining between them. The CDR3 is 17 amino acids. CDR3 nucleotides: TGTGCCAGCACCAACCCCGGGAAGGACGGCATGAACACTGAAGCTTTCTTT. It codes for CASTNPGKDGMNTEAFF.

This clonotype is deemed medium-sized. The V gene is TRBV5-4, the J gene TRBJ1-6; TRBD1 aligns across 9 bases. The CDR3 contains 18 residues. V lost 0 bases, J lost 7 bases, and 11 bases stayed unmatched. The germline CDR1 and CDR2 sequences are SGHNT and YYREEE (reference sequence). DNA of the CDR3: TGTGCCAGCAGCTTGGCCGGTGGGACAGGGAGGGGAAATTCACCCCTCCACTTT. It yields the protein CASSLAGGTGRGNSPLHF. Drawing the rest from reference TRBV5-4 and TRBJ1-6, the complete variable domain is ETGVTQSPTHLIKTRGQQVTLRCSSQSGHNTVSWYQQALGQGPQFIFQYYREEENGRGNFPPRFSGLQFPNYSSELNVNALELDDSALYLCASSLAGGTGRGNSPLHFGNGTRLTVT.

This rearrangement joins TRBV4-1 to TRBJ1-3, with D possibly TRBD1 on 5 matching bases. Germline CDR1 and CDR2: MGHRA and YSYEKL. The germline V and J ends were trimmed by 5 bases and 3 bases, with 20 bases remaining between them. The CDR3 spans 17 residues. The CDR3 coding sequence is TGCGCCAGCAGCTTACCTGGGGGGTCACGTCTTGGAAACACCATATATTTT. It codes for CASSLPGGSRLGNTIYF.

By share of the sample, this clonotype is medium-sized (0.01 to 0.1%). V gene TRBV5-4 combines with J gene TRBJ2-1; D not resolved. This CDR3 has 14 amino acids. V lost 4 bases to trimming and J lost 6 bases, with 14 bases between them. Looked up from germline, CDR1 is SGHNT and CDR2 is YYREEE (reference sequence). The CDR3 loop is CASSVWMSGNEQFF. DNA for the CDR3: TGTGCCAGCAGCGTCTGGATGAGTGGCAATGAGCAGTTCTTC.